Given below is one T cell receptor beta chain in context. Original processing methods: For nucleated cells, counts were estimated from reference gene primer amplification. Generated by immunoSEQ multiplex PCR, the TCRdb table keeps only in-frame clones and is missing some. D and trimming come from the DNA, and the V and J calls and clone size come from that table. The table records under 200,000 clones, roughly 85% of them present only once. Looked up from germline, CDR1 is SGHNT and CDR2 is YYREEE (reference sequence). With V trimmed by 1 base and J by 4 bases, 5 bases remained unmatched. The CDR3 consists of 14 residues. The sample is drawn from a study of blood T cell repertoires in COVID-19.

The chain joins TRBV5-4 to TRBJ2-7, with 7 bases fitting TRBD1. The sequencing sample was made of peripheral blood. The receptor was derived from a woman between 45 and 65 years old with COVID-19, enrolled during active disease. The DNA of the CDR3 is TGTGCCAGCAGCTTGTGGGGACAGATTTACGAGCAGTACTTC. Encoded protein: CASSLWGQIYEQYF.